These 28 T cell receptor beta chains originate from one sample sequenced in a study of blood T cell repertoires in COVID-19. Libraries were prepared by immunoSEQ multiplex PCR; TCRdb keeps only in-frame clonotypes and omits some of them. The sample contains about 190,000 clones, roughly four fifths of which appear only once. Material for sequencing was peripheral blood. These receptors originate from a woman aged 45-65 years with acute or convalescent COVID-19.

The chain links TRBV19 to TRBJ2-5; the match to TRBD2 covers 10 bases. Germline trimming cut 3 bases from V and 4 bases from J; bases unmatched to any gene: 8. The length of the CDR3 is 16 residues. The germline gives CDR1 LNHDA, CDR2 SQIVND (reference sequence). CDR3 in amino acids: CASSIRTSGRGETQYF. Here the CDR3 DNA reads TGTGCCAGTAGTATTAGGACTAGCGGCAGGGGAGAGACCCAGTACTTC.

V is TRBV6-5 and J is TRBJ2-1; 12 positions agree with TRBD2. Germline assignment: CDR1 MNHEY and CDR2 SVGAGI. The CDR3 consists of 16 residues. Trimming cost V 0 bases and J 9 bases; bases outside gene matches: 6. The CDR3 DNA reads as TGTGCCAGCAGTTACTCGAGACTAGCGGGAGAAGGTGAGCAGTTCTTC. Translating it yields CASSYSRLAGEGEQFF.

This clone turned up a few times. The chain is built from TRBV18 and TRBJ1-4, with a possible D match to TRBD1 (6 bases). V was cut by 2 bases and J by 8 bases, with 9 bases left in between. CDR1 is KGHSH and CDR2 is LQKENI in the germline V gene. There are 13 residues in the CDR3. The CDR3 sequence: CASSPGQPEKLFF. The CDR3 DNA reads TGTGCCAGCTCACCAGGACAGCCAGAAAAACTGTTTTTT.

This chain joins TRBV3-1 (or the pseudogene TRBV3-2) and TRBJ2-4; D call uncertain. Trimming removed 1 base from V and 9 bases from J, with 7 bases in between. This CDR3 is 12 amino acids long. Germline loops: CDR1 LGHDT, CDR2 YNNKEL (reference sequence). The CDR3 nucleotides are TGTGCCAGCAGCCAAGGAGGTCCCATTCAGTACTTC. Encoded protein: CASSQGGPIQYF.

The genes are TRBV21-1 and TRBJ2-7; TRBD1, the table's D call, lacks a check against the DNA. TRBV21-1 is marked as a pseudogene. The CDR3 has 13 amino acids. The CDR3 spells CASSKVAGGEQYF. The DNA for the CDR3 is TGTGCCAGCAGCAAAGTGGCAGGGGGAGAGCAGTACTTC.

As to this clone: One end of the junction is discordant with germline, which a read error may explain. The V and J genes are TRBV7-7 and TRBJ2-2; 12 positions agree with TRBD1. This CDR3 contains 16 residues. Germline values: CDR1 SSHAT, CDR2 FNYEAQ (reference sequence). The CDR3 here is CASSFSGTGGPGELFF. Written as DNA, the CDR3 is TGTGCTAGCAGCTTTTCCGGGACAGGGGGCCCCGGGGAGCTGTTTTTT.

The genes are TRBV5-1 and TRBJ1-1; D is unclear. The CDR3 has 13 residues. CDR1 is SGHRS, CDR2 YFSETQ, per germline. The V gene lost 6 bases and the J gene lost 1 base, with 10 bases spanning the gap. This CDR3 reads CASMTAANTEAFF. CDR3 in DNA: TGCGCCAGCATGACTGCAGCGAACACTGAAGCTTTCTTT.

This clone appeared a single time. The CDR3 here is CASSLASGGANIQYF. The CDR3 DNA reads as TGCGCCAGCAGCTTGGCGAGCGGGGGGGCAAACATTCAGTACTTC. This chain uses TRBV5-1 with TRBJ2-4; 10 nucleotides align to TRBD2. The CDR3 consists of 15 residues. After removal of 0 bases from V and 6 bases from J, the junction contained 3 bases not matched to a gene. Germline V gene lookup returns CDR1 SGHRS and CDR2 YFSETQ.

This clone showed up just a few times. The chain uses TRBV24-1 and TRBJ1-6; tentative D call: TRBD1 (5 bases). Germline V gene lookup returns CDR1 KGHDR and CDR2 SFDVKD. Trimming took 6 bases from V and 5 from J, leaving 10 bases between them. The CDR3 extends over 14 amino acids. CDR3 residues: CATSPTGDNSPLHF. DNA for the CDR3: TGTGCCACCAGTCCTACGGGGGATAATTCACCCCTCCACTTT.

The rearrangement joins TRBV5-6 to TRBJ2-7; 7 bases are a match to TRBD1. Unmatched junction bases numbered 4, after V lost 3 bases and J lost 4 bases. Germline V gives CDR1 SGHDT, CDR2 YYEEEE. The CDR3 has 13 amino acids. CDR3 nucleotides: TGTGCCAGCAGCTACAGGGGCCAGTACGAGCAGTACTTC. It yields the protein CASSYRGQYEQYF.

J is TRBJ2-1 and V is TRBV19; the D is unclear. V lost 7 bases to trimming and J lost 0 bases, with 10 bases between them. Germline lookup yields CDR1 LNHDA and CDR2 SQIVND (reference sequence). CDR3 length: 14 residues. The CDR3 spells CASTDTSSYNEQFF. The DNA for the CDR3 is TGTGCCAGTACTGACACCAGCTCCTACAATGAGCAGTTCTTC.

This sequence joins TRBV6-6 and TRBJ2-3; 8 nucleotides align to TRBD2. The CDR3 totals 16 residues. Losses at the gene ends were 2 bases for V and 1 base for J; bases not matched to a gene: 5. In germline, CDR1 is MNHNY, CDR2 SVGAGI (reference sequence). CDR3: CASSYPRGGGTDTQYF. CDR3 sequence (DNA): TGTGCCAGCAGTTACCCCCGGGGGGGCGGCACAGATACGCAGTATTTT.

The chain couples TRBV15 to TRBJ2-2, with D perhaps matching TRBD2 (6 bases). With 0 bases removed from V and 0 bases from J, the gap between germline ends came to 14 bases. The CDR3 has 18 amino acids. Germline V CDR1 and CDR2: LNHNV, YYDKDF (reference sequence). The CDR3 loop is CATSREQNSGSNTGELFF. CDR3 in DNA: TGTGCCACCAGCAGAGAACAGAATAGCGGCTCGAACACCGGGGAGCTGTTTTTT.

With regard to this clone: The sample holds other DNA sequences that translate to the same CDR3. The CDR3: CASSYSTGSGNTIYF. The CDR3 DNA reads TGTGCCAGCAGTTACTCCACAGGCTCTGGAAACACCATATATTTT. The gene calls are TRBV6-5 and TRBJ1-3, with D possibly matching TRBD1 (5 bases). The V and J ends lost 0 bases and 0 bases respectively, with 6 bases between them. The CDR3 is 15 amino acids. Germline-derived CDR1 and CDR2 are MNHEY and SVGAGI.

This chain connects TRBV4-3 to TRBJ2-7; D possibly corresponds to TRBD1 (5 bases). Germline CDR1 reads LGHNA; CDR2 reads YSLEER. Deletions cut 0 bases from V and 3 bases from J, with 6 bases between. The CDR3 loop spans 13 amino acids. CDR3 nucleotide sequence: TGCGCCAGCAGCCAAGACAGGGACTACGAGCAGTACTTC. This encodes CASSQDRDYEQYF.

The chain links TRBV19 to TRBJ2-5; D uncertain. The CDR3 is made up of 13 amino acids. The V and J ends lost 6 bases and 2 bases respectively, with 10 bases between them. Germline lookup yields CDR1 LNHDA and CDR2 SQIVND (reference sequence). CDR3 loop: CASRDFSQETQYF. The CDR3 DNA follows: TGTGCCAGTAGAGACTTTTCACAAGAGACCCAGTACTTC.

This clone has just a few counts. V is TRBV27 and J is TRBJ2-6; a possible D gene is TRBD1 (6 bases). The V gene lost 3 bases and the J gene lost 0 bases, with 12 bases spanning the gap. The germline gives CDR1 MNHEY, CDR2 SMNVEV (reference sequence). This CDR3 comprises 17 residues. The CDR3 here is CASSFFQGSSGANVLTF. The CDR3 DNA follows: TGTGCCAGCAGTTTTTTCCAGGGGAGCTCTGGGGCCAACGTCCTGACTTTC.

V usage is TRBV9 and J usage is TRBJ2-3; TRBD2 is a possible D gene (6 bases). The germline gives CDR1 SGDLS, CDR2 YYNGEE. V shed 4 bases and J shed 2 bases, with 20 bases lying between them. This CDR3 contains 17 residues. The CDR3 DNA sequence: TGTGCCAGCAGCCCCCGCCCCGGAGGGGCGAACACAGATACGCAGTATTTT. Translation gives CASSPRPGGANTDTQYF. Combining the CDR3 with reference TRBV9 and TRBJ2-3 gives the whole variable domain DSGVTQTPKHLITATGQRVTLRCSPRSGDLSVYWYQQSLDQGLQFLIQYYNGEERAKGNILERFSAQQFPDLHSELNLSSLELGDSALYFCASSPRPGGANTDTQYFGPGTRLTVL.

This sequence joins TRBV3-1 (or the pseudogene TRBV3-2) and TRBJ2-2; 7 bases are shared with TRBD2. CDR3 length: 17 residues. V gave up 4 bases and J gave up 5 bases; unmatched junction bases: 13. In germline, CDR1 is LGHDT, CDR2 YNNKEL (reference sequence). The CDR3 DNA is TGTGCCAGCAGCCGCTGGGGCGGGAGTATTGGGACCGGGGAGCTGTTTTTT. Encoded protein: CASSRWGGSIGTGELFF.

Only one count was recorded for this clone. This CDR3 reads CASSIAGSSYEQYF. The CDR3 bases are TGTGCCAGCAGTATAGCGGGGAGCTCCTACGAGCAGTACTTC. The chain uses TRBV6-5 and TRBJ2-7; 8 bases line up with TRBD2. Trimming at V came to 5 bases and at J to 0 bases, leaving 3 bases not matched to a gene. The CDR3 is made up of 14 amino acids. The germline gives CDR1 MNHEY, CDR2 SVGAGI.

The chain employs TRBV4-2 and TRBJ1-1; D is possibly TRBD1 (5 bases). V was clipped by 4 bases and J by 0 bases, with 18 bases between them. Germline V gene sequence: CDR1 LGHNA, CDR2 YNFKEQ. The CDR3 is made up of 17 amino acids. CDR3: CASSLSTASSMNTEAFF. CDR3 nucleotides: TGTGCCAGCAGCCTCTCGACAGCATCTTCAATGAACACTGAAGCTTTCTTT.

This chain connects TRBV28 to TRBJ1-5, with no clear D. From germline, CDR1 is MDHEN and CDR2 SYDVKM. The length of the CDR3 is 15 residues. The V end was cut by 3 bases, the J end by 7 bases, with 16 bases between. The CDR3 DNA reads TGTGCCAGCAGTTTTCGCCAGCGAGGAAACCAGCCCCAGCATTTT. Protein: CASSFRQRGNQPQHF.

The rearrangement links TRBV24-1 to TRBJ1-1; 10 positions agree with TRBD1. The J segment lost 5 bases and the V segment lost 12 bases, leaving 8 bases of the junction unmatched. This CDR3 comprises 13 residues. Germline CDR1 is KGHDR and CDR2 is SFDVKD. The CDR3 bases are TGTGCCTCGAGACCGGGACAGGGGACTGAAGCTTTCTTT. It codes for CASRPGQGTEAFF.

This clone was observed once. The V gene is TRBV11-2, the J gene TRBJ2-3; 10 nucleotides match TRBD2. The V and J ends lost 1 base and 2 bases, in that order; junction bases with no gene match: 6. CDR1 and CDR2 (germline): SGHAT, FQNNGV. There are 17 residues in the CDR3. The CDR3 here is CASSLVSGRVITDTQYF. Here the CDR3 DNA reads TGTGCCAGCAGCTTAGTGAGCGGGAGGGTCATCACAGATACGCAGTATTTT.

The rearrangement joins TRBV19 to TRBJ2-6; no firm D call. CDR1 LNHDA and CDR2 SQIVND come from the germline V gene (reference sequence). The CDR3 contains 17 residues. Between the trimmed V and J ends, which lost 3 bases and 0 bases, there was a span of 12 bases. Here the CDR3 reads CASSILFGFSGANVLTF. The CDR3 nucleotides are TGTGCCAGTAGTATTCTGTTCGGTTTCTCTGGGGCCAACGTCCTGACTTTC.

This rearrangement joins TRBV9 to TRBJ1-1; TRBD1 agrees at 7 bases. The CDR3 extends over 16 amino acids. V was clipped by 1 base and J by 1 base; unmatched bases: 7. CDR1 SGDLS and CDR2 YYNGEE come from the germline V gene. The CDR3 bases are TGTGCCAGCAGCGTACACACCGGACAGGAGAACACTGAAGCTTTCTTT. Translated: CASSVHTGQENTEAFF. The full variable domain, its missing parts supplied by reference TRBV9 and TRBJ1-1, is DSGVTQTPKHLITATGQRVTLRCSPRSGDLSVYWYQQSLDQGLQFLIQYYNGEERAKGNILERFSAQQFPDLHSELNLSSLELGDSALYFCASSVHTGQENTEAFFGQGTRLTVV.

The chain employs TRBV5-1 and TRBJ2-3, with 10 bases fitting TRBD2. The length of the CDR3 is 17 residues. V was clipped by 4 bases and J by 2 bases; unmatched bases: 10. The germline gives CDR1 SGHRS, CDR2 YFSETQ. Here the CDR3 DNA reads TGCGCCAGCAGCCCAACTCTAGCGGGAGACATCACAGATACGCAGTATTTT. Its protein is CASSPTLAGDITDTQYF. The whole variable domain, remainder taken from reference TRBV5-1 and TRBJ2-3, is KAGVTQTPRYLIKTRGQQVTLSCSPISGHRSVSWYQQTPGQGLQFLFEYFSETQRNKGNFPGRFSGRQFSNSRSEMNVSTLELGDSALYLCASSPTLAGDITDTQYFGPGTRLTVL.

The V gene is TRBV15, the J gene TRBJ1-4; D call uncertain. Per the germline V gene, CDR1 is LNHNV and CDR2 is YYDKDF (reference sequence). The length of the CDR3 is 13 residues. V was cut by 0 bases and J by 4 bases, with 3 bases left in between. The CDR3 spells CATSRDLNEKLFF. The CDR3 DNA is TGTGCCACCAGCAGAGATCTTAATGAAAAACTGTTTTTT. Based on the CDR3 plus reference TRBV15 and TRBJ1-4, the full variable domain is DAMVIQNPRYQVTQFGKPVTLSCSQTLNHNVMYWYQQKSSQAPKLLFHYYDKDFNNEADTPDNFQSRRPNTSFCFLDIRSPGLGDTAMYLCATSRDLNEKLFFGSGTQLSVL.